This T cell receptor (beta chain) was identified in a study of cytomegalovirus exposure and HLA in healthy donors. Study-level results: A later analysis reportedly found fewer N-insertions in an Asian-associated ancestry cluster than the roughly 670-donor mean.

A word on this clone: What it binds is not known.

Primers: 60 Vbeta forward and 13 Jbeta reverse. Assay used: immunoSEQ multiplex PCR; TCRdb lists only in-frame clones, some missing. The repertoire consists of roughly 93,000 clones, with around two thirds occurring once and the leading ten covering approximately 1.8%. The CDR3 is 15 residues long. Germline V CDR1 and CDR2: MNHEY, SMNVEV (reference sequence). With V trimmed by 4 bases and J by 3 bases, 6 bases remained unmatched. The clonotype originates from a male donor in good health and CMV-seronegative. Sequencing was performed on PBMCs. V gene TRBV27 combines with J gene TRBJ1-5; 7 bases map to TRBD1. The CDR3: CASSSPGQLNQPQHF. The CDR3 coding sequence is TGTGCCAGCAGTTCCCCGGGACAGCTCAATCAGCCCCAGCATTTT.